This T cell receptor (beta chain) was identified during a study of cytomegalovirus exposure and HLA in healthy donors. Concerning this clone itself: The target antigen is unknown.

This CDR3 is 15 amino acids long. Germline loops: CDR1 SEHNR, CDR2 FQNEAQ (reference sequence). The V end lost 3 bases, the J end lost 3 bases, and 12 bases lay between the germline ends. PCR used 60 Vbeta primers and 13 Jbeta primers. Method: immunoSEQ multiplex PCR; TCRdb's copy keeps in-frame clones and lacks some. Of more than 75,000 clones in the sample, 84% were seen once. Study findings and constraints: Association of a missense DCLRE1C variant with TCR beta V- and J-gene trimming was reported in a later analysis.

This receptor was taken from a woman between 18 and 30 years old in good health and CMV-seropositive. V usage is TRBV7-9 and J usage is TRBJ2-1, with D tentatively TRBD1 (6 bases). Material for sequencing was PBMCs. CDR3 amino acids: CASSFTGLNYNEQFF. As DNA, the CDR3 is TGTGCCAGCAGCTTTACAGGGCTCAACTACAATGAGCAGTTCTTC.